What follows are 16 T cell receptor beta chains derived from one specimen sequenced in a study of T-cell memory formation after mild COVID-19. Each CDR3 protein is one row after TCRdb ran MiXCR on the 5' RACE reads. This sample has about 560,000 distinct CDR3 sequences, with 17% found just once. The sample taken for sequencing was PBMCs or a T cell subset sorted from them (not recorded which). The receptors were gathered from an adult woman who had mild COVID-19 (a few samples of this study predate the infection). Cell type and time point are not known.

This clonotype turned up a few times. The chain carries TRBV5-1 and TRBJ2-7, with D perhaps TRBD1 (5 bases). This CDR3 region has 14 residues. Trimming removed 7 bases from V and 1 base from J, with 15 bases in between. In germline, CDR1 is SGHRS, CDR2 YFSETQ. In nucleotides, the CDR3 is TGCGCCAGCTCCGACCCTAGGGGATCCTACGAGCAGTACTTC. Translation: CASSDPRGSYEQYF.

The CDR3 coding sequence is TGTGCCACCAGTGATCACCAAGGACAGGGGGCCCCTGAGGGGTCTGGCTACACCTTC. Translating it yields CATSDHQGQGAPEGSGYTF. The chain couples TRBV24-1 to TRBJ1-2; TRBD1 agrees at 11 bases. V trimming: 3 bases; J trimming: 7 bases; junction bases outside the gene matches: 18. The CDR3 spans 19 residues. Germline V gives CDR1 KGHDR, CDR2 SFDVKD.

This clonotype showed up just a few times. CDR3 in DNA: TGTGCCAGCAGCTTAGGAGGGAGCGGAAAGACCCAGTACTTC. This codes for CASSLGGSGKTQYF. V gene TRBV7-2 combines with J gene TRBJ2-5; tentatively, D is TRBD2 (5 bases). Trimming cost V 1 base and J 6 bases, with 12 bases left between them. Germline assignment: CDR1 SGHTA and CDR2 FQGNSA. This CDR3 has 14 amino acids.

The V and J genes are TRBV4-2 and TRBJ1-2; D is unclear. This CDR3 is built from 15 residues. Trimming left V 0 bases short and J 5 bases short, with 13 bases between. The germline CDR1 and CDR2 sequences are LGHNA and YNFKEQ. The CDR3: CASSQDVTEPYGYTF. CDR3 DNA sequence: TGTGCCAGCAGCCAAGACGTGACGGAACCTTATGGCTACACCTTC.

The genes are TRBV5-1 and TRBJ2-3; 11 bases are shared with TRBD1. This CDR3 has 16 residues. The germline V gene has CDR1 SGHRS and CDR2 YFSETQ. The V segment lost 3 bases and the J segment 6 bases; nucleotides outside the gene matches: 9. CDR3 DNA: TGCGCCAGCAGCTCCGGAGGGACAGGGGGGCTGGATACGCAGTATTTT. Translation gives CASSSGGTGGLDTQYF.

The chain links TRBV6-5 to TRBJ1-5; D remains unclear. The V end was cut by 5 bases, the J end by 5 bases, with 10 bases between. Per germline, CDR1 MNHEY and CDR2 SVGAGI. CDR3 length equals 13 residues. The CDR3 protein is CASSHGRHQPQHF. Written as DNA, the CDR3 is TGTGCCAGCAGTCACGGCCGGCATCAGCCCCAGCATTTT.

CDR3 sequence reads: CASSVGLAQRVHEQFF. CDR3 in DNA: TGTGCCAGCAGCGTGGGACTAGCCCAGAGGGTCCATGAGCAGTTCTTC. The chain uses TRBV9 and TRBJ2-1; 9 nucleotides line up with TRBD2. Unmatched junction bases numbered 11, after V lost 2 bases and J lost 8 bases. This CDR3 has 16 residues. Germline V CDR1 and CDR2: SGDLS, YYNGEE.

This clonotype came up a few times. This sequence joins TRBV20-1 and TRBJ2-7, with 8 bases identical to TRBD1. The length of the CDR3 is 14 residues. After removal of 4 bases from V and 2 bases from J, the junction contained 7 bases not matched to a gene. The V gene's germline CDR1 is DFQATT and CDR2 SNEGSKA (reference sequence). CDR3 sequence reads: CSATAETGAYEQYF. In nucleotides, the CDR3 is TGCAGTGCTACCGCCGAGACAGGGGCCTACGAGCAGTACTTC.

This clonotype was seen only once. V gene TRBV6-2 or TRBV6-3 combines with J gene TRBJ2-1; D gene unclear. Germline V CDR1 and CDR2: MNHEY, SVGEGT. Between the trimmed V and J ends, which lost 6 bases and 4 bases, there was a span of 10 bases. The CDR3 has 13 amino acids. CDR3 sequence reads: CASSGWSYNEQFF. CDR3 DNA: TGTGCCAGCAGCGGTTGGTCTTACAATGAGCAGTTCTTC.

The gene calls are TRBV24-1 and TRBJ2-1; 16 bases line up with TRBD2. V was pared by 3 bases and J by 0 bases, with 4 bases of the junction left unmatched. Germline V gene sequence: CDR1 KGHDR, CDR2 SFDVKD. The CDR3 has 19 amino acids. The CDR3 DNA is TGTGCCACCAGTGATCCGGGACTAGCGGGGGGGAGCTCCTACAATGAGCAGTTCTTC. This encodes CATSDPGLAGGSSYNEQFF.

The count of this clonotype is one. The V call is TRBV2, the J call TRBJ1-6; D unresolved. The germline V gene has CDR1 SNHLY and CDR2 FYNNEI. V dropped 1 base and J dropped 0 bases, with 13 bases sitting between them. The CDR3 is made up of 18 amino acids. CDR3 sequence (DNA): TGTGCCAGCAGTGAAGTAGGACGAAAGAGCTCCTATAATTCACCCCTCCACTTT. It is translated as CASSEVGRKSSYNSPLHF.

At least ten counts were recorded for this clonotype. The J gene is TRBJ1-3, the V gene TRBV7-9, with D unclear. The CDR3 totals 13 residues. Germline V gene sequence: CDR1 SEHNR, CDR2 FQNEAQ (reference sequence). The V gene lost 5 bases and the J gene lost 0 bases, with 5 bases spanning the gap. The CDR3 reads CASSPNSGNTIYF. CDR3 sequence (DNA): TGTGCCAGCAGCCCCAACTCTGGAAACACCATATATTTT. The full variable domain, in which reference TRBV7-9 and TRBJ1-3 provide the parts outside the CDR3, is DTGVSQNPRHKITKRGQNVTFRCDPISEHNRLYWYRQTLGQGPEFLTYFQNEAQLEKSRLLSDRFSAERPKGSFSTLEIQRTEQGDSAMYLCASSPNSGNTIYFGEGSWLTVV.

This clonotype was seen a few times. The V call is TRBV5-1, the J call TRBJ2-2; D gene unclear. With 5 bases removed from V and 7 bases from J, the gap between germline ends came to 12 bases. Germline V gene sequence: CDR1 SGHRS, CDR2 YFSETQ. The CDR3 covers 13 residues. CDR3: CASRVVNGGELFF. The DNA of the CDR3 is TGCGCCAGCAGAGTGGTTAATGGCGGGGAGCTGTTTTTT.

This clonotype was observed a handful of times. CDR3 protein: CASSQEYSGELFF. CDR3 DNA sequence: TGCGCCAGCAGCCAAGAGTACTCCGGGGAGCTGTTTTTT. This chain uses TRBV4-3 with TRBJ2-2; D is unresolved. V lost 0 bases, J lost 6 bases, and 5 bases lay in between. The CDR3 spans 13 residues. Germline V gives CDR1 LGHNA, CDR2 YSLEER.

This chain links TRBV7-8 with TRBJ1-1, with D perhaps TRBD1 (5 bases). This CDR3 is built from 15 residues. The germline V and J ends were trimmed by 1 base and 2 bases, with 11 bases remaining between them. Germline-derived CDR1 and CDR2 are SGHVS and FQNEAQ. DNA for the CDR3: TGTGCCAGCAGCTTAGAGCGACAGAACAACACTGAAGCTTTCTTT. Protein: CASSLERQNNTEAFF.

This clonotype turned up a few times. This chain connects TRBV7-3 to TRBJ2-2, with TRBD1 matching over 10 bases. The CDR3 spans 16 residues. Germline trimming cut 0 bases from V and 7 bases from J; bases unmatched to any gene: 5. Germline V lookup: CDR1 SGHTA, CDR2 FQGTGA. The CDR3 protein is CASSLTGTGEYGELFF. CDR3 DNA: TGTGCCAGCAGCTTAACCGGGACAGGGGAGTACGGGGAGCTGTTTTTT.